Reported below is one T cell receptor (beta chain). Its target antigen remains unknown. No quality values exist for individual bases; no much larger clone is one base distant. This entry comes from a study of T cells in Graves' hyperthyroidism and ophthalmopathy (dated by TCRdb to between 2019 and 2020). Regarding the complete study: Peripheral blood was collected at initial diagnosis, before any treatment. According to the paper, TCR Vbeta CDR3 sequencing was carried out on about 140 peripheral blood samples, which came from fewer than 50 ophthalmopathy, around 74 hyperthyroidism and about 17 progressor patients. A discovery cohort of about a hundred patients, about 40 with Graves' ophthalmopathy and fewer than 65 with stable Graves' hyperthyroidism, was used to find distinguishing TCR V-J signatures. Thyroid tissue and blood T-cell repertoires from several Graves' hyperthyroidism patients were also compared in the study. Prospective prediction of ophthalmopathy was tested in an independent validation cohort consisting of 18 hyperthyroidism patients and approximately 16 patients who later progressed to ophthalmopathy. For training and testing, the roughly 100 patients in the discovery cohort were randomly divided in a 7:3 ratio. Following sampling, methimazole starting at 30 mg daily was given to hyperthyroidism patients, and high-dose intravenous methylprednisolone was given to ophthalmopathy patients.

What the authors observed across the whole study: Most expanded thyroid clonotypes (frequency above 0.001) were also detected in blood, suggesting blood repertoires may reflect thyroid immune responses. A 13 V-J signature model separated ophthalmopathy from stable hyperthyroidism, with just over 85% sensitivity and about 81% specificity in cross-validation and 80%/75% in testing. Sample size was not statistically predetermined, and investigators were not blinded to group allocation. During validation, the model predicted progression to ophthalmopathy a median of around 7 months ahead of onset, with around 71% sensitivity and roughly 75% specificity.

TCR beta CDR3 regions were amplified from RNA transcripts. For the first round of RT-PCR on the TCR CDR3, the HTBI primer set was used together with the Qiagen OneStep RT-PCR kit. Libraries were constructed in a second round of multiplex PCR, after which size selection and purification were performed. The libraries were sequenced on an Illumina HiSeq2000 using paired-end 100 bp reads. Processing in the source paper ran as follows. SOAPnuke was used to process the raw data, removing reads that contained adapters or uncalled bases, had a mean Phred below 15, or lacked an exact match to the constant primer or identifier. High-quality paired reads were merged using COPE v1.2.5, and each unique nucleotide sequence was defined as a clonotype. MiTCR v1.1 was used to align clonotypes to the IMGT TRBV, TRBD and TRBJ reference segments. Only V-J combinations with frequency above 0.0001, covering about 99% of repertoires, were analysed. The TCS score was defined as the ratio of F50 (clonal expansion) to E x V (chaos), calculated using BLOSUM62-based TCRdist between CDR3 peptides within each V-J. Welch's t-statistics and random forest reduced fewer than 600 V-J features to 10 to 15, which were used in a naive Bayes classifier (R e1071). The Morisita-Horn index was used to measure how similar the thyroid and blood repertoires were. TCRdb reprocessing: public reads trimmed at Q25 with fastp, clones called with MiXCR, in-frame beta chains kept. Every distinct CDR3 protein forms one entry, paired with its most common genes and DNA. The V and J calls follow TCRdb's processing rather than the paper's. Present in this sample are around 700,000 distinct CDR3 sequences, just over 35% of which were seen just once. The ten biggest clones cover about a third of the sample.

According to the germline V gene, CDR1 reads KGHDR and CDR2 reads SFDVKD. Inclusive of the bounding cysteine and phenylalanine, the CDR3 is 16 residues long. Only the CDR3 DNA stays, 48 bases, in frame from base 1. Trimmed from V: 2 bases; trimmed from J: 4 bases; junction bases lacking a gene match: 4. A patient counted as having stable Graves' hyperthyroidism if no progression to ophthalmopathy occurred over 18 months of follow-up. The hyperthyroidism patients were between 18 and 65 years old and newly diagnosed, with a disease duration of less than 2 months. Exclusion was applied to patients with uncontrolled infections, other autoimmune diseases, pregnancy or lactation. Clinical symptoms, serum thyroxine and TRAb, thyroid ultrasound, and orbital computed tomography formed the basis for the diagnoses. PBMCs were separated from under 11 ml of fresh peripheral blood using Ficoll-Paque density gradient centrifugation. Total RNA was extracted with Trizol reagent, and quality was checked on an Agilent 2100 Bioanalyzer.

Sequenced: blood. The sequence derives from a woman aged 40 to 50 with Graves' hyperthyroidism. The sequence is built from TRBV24-1 and TRBJ2-6; 7 nucleotides in the junction match TRBD2. CDR3 region: CATSDSSGAGANVLTF. The DNA reads TGTGCCACCAGTGATTCCAGCGGGGCCGGGGCCAACGTCCTGACTTTC.